This T cell receptor beta chain was sequenced in a study of blood T cell repertoires in COVID-19. Study details: COVID-19 samples from acute and convalescent phases originated in the United States, Italy and Spain. The cDNA or gDNA used as material had been derived from T cells, B-cell-depleted T cells, or PBMCs.

Under the authors' procedure: Nucleated cell counts were estimated from reference gene primer amplification. The assay was immunoSEQ multiplex PCR, and TCRdb's table has in-frame clones only and misses some. The V and J calls and clone size come from that table; D and trimming were worked out from the DNA. The sample lists 130,000 to 150,000 clones, roughly 76% seen once, with roughly 8.4% in the top ten. From germline, CDR1 is SGHTA and CDR2 FQGNSA. The CDR3 is 13 residues long. The V end was cut by 1 base, the J end by 4 bases, with 8 bases between. This clonotype originated in a human donor with acute or convalescent COVID-19. The donor label of this sample is uncertain. Specimen: peripheral blood. The chain couples TRBV7-2 to TRBJ2-7; the D is unclear. The DNA of the CDR3 is TGTGCCAGCAGCTTAGTCCCCGCGTACGAGCAGTACTTC. It encodes CASSLVPAYEQYF.